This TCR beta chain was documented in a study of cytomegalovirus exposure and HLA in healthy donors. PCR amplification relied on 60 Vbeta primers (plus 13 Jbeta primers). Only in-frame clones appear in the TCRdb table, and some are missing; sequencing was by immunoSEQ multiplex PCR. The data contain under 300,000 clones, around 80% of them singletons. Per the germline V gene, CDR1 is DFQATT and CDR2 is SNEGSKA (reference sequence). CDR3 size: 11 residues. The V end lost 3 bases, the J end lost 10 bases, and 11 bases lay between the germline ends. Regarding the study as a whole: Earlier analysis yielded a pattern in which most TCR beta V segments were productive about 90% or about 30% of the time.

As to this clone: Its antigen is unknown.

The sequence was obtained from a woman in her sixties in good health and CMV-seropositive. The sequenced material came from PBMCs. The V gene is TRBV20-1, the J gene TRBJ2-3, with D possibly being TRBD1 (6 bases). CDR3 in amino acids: CSASRGGPQYF. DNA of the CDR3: TGCAGTGCTAGCAGGGGCGGCCCGCAGTATTTT.